Shown below are 23 T cell receptor beta chains from a single sample sequenced in a study of blood T cell repertoires in COVID-19. Method: immunoSEQ multiplex PCR; TCRdb's copy keeps in-frame clones and lacks some. The sample records approximately 130,000 clones, 75% to 90% being singletons. What was sequenced was peripheral blood. All receptors derive from a human donor in a cohort sampled during active COVID-19.

The rearrangement joins TRBV18 to TRBJ1-1; D not resolved. This CDR3 comprises 14 residues. Trimming took 8 bases from V and 0 from J, leaving 13 bases between them. Germline CDR1 reads KGHSH; CDR2 reads LQKENI. CDR3 sequence reads: CASRSTDLNTEAFF. In DNA, the CDR3 is TGTGCCAGCAGATCGACGGACTTGAACACTGAAGCTTTCTTT.

This clone turned up a few times. V and J are TRBV5-4 and TRBJ1-1; 7 nucleotides align to TRBD1. V trimming: 4 bases; J trimming: 4 bases; junction bases outside the gene matches: 7. From germline, CDR1 is SGHNT and CDR2 YYREEE (reference sequence). The CDR3 consists of 14 residues. The CDR3 region has the DNA TGTGCCAGCAGCCCATGGACAGGATCCACTGAAGCTTTCTTT. Translated: CASSPWTGSTEAFF.

The V and J genes are TRBV7-8 and TRBJ1-6, with D possibly being TRBD1 (6 bases). This CDR3 comprises 14 residues. V shed 6 bases and J shed 8 bases, with 14 bases lying between them. Germline loops: CDR1 SGHVS, CDR2 FQNEAQ. The CDR3 DNA follows: TGTGCCAGCAGGGGGGCAGGCGGATATTCACCCCTCCACTTT. This translates into CASRGAGGYSPLHF.

The rearrangement joins TRBV7-6 to TRBJ2-7; the D is unclear. The CDR3 extends over 15 amino acids. V lost 1 base to trimming and J lost 2 bases, with 12 bases between them. Germline-derived CDR1 and CDR2 are SGHVS and FNYEAQ. The CDR3 sequence: CASSLGVAATYEQYF. The CDR3 DNA follows: TGTGCCAGCAGCTTAGGGGTAGCTGCTACCTACGAGCAGTACTTC.

J is TRBJ2-1 and V is TRBV24-1; 14 positions match TRBD2. The V segment lost 7 bases and the J segment 4 bases; nucleotides outside the gene matches: 5. Germline assignment: CDR1 KGHDR and CDR2 SFDVKD. This CDR3 is built from 16 residues. Here the CDR3 reads CATSRLAGGSYNEQFF. In DNA, the CDR3 is TGTGCCACCAGCCGACTAGCGGGGGGGTCATACAATGAGCAGTTCTTC.

This rearrangement joins TRBV7-2 to TRBJ1-1; TRBD1 is a possible D gene (5 bases). CDR1 SGHTA and CDR2 FQGNSA come from the germline V gene. The CDR3 has 14 residues. V shed 5 bases and J shed 0 bases, with 10 bases lying between them. CDR3: CASSALTVNTEAFF. The DNA of the CDR3 is TGTGCCAGCAGCGCCCTGACAGTGAACACTGAAGCTTTCTTT.

This sequence joins TRBV6-1 and TRBJ2-7, with D hard to call. Germline CDR1 reads MNHNS; CDR2 reads SASEGT. The V end lost 2 bases, the J end lost 4 bases, and 9 bases lay between the germline ends. This CDR3 has 13 residues. CDR3 sequence (DNA): TGTGCCAGCAGTGAAATCGGAGCTTACGAGCAGTACGTC. It yields the protein CASSEIGAYEQYV.

In DNA, the CDR3 is TGTGCCAGCAGCGTCGGGGGGGCACGTGATGAAAAACTGTTTTTT. The encoded protein is CASSVGGARDEKLFF. J is TRBJ1-4 and V is TRBV7-2; D is perhaps TRBD1 (6 bases). Germline V gene sequence: CDR1 SGHTA, CDR2 FQGNSA. The CDR3 loop spans 15 amino acids. Trimming took off 5 bases at V and 6 bases at J, with 16 bases between the two ends.

This clone was seen once. The chain joins TRBV19 to TRBJ1-1; D perhaps matches TRBD1 (5 bases). The V end lost 3 bases, the J end lost 1 base, and 12 bases lay between the germline ends. Germline loops: CDR1 LNHDA, CDR2 SQIVND (reference sequence). CDR3 length: 15 residues. CDR3 DNA: TGTGCCAGTAGTATTTGGGGCAGGGAGAACACTGAAGCTTTCTTT. Translation gives CASSIWGRENTEAFF.

This clone appeared a single time. The chain links TRBV21-1 to TRBJ1-1. TRBV21-1 is given as a pseudogene. CDR3 length equals 18 residues. The CDR3 protein is CASSNGGGRKDMNTEAFF. CDR3 nucleotides: TGTGCCAGCAGCAACGGTGGAGGACGGAAGGATATGAACACTGAAGCTTTCTTT.

This clone was observed a few times. The chain is built from TRBV27 and TRBJ2-3; 12 bases map to TRBD2. This CDR3 comprises 15 residues. V lost 5 bases to trimming and J lost 4 bases; unmatched junction nucleotides: 4. CDR1 and CDR2 (germline): MNHEY, SMNVEV (reference sequence). Here the CDR3 reads CASSPTSGRADTQYF. CDR3 bases: TGTGCCAGCAGTCCGACTAGCGGGAGAGCAGATACGCAGTATTTT.

The V gene is TRBV7-2, the J gene TRBJ1-5; 7 bases are shared with TRBD1. CDR1 is SGHTA, CDR2 FQGNSA, per germline. There are 15 residues in the CDR3. Trimming cost V 3 bases and J 6 bases; bases outside gene matches: 8. This CDR3 is CASSLGQSGGQPQHF. CDR3 nucleotides: TGTGCCAGCAGCTTGGGACAGTCCGGGGGTCAGCCCCAGCATTTT.

In its sample, this clone was seen a few times. V and J are TRBV27 and TRBJ2-1; 9 positions match TRBD1. This CDR3 region has 16 residues. V dropped 0 bases and J dropped 6; count of bases not matched to a gene: 6. CDR1 is MNHEY and CDR2 is SMNVEV in the germline V gene (reference sequence). In DNA form, the CDR3 reads TGTGCCAGCAGTTTATCGGAAACAGGGGGCAGCAATGAGCAGTTCTTC. Amino acids: CASSLSETGGSNEQFF.

This clone was counted a single time. V is TRBV27 and J is TRBJ2-1; D perhaps matches TRBD1 (5 bases). Germline assignment: CDR1 MNHEY and CDR2 SMNVEV (reference sequence). CDR3 size: 14 residues. V lost 5 bases to trimming and J lost 3 bases, with 11 bases between them. DNA of the CDR3: TGTGCCAGCAGTCCCGATGACAGCTACAATGAGCAGTTCTTC. It specifies CASSPDDSYNEQFF.

J is TRBJ1-6 and V is TRBV5-4; D ambiguous. This CDR3 has 14 residues. The V end lost 0 bases, the J end lost 4 bases, and 5 bases lay between the germline ends. Germline assignment: CDR1 SGHNT and CDR2 YYREEE (reference sequence). CDR3 in DNA: TGTGCCAGCAGCTTGGGAGGGTATAATTCACCCCTCCACTTT. Protein sequence: CASSLGGYNSPLHF.

The chain links TRBV4-3 to TRBJ2-3, with TRBD2 matching over 10 bases. Germline V gene data show CDR1 as LGHNA and CDR2 as YSLEER. Trimming at V came to 6 bases and at J to 8 bases, leaving 14 bases not matched to a gene. This CDR3 has 16 amino acids. The CDR3 reads CASSPGTSVLGGTQYF. CDR3 nucleotides: TGCGCCAGCAGTCCCGGGACTAGCGTCTTAGGGGGTACGCAGTATTTT.

The rearrangement joins TRBV7-8 to TRBJ2-3, with D possibly matching TRBD1 (6 bases). The germline gives CDR1 SGHVS, CDR2 FQNEAQ. V dropped 2 bases and J dropped 3 bases, with 18 bases sitting between them. The CDR3 has 17 residues. This chain's CDR3 is CASSLRQQGLGTDTQYF. The CDR3 DNA sequence: TGTGCCAGCAGCTTAAGACAACAGGGATTGGGGACAGATACGCAGTATTTT. Full variable domain (rest looked up from reference TRBV7-8 and TRBJ2-3): GAGVSQSPRYKVAKRGQDVALRCDPISGHVSLFWYQQALGQGPEFLTYFQNEAQLDKSGLPSDRFFAERPEGSVSTLKIQRTQQEDSAVYLCASSLRQQGLGTDTQYFGPGTRLTVL.

The V and J genes are TRBV7-3 and TRBJ1-2; 12 nucleotides match TRBD1. Germline V gives CDR1 SGHTA, CDR2 FQGTGA. The CDR3 consists of 15 residues. Trimming took 2 bases from V and 4 from J; bases not matched to a gene: 2. CDR3 DNA: TGTGCCAGCAGCTTAGGGACAGGGGGCGTCTATGGCTACACCTTC. Translated, it gives CASSLGTGGVYGYTF.

V is TRBV29-1 and J is TRBJ1-1, with 9 nucleotides matching TRBD1. The CDR3 spans 14 residues. The V and J ends lost 6 bases and 4 bases, in that order; junction bases with no gene match: 9. From germline, CDR1 is SQVTM and CDR2 ANQGSEA. The CDR3 loop is CSVIQGAGGTEAFF. CDR3 coding DNA: TGCAGCGTCATACAGGGGGCTGGGGGCACTGAAGCTTTCTTT. The full variable domain, completed using reference TRBV29-1 and TRBJ1-1, is SAVISQKPSRDICQRGTSLTIQCQVDSQVTMMFWYRQQPGQSLTLIATANQGSEATYESGFVIDKFPISRPNLTFSTLTVSNMSPEDSSIYLCSVIQGAGGTEAFFGQGTRLTVV.

V is TRBV19 and J is TRBJ1-1; D unclear. The germline V and J ends were trimmed by 1 base and 0 bases, with 6 bases remaining between them. This CDR3 is 14 amino acids long. CDR1 LNHDA and CDR2 SQIVND come from the germline V gene (reference sequence). The CDR3 sequence is CASSIGLMNTEAFF. CDR3 nucleotides: TGTGCCAGTAGTATAGGACTGATGAACACTGAAGCTTTCTTT.

This clone was counted only a few times. The chain joins TRBV12-5 to TRBJ2-1; D perhaps matches TRBD2 (6 bases). V was pared by 0 bases and J by 8 bases, with 20 bases between. Germline CDR1 LGHNT, CDR2 FRNRAP. There are 17 residues in the CDR3. CDR3 residues: CASGLVQLAGPFYEQFF. The CDR3 DNA follows: TGTGCTAGTGGTTTGGTACAGCTTGCGGGACCCTTCTATGAGCAGTTCTTC.

This rearrangement joins TRBV9 to TRBJ2-3, with 7 bases aligning to TRBD2. Trimming cost V 0 bases and J 0 bases; bases outside gene matches: 7. CDR3 size: 17 residues. Germline V lookup: CDR1 SGDLS, CDR2 YYNGEE. The CDR3 region has the DNA TGTGCCAGCAGCGTAGCTAGGGCTAGCGGAAGCACAGATACGCAGTATTTT. Its translation is CASSVARASGSTDTQYF.

This clone was seen only once. V gene TRBV5-1 combines with J gene TRBJ2-5, with 7 bases lining up with TRBD2. Per germline, CDR1 SGHRS and CDR2 YFSETQ. CDR3 length: 16 amino acids. V was pared by 4 bases and J by 2 bases, with 11 bases of the junction left unmatched. CDR3 DNA sequence: TGCGCCAGCAGCGGAGGGCGGGGGAAAGAGCAAGAGACCCAGTACTTC. Translation gives CASSGGRGKEQETQYF.